These 28 T cell receptor beta chains came from one sample sequenced in a study of cytomegalovirus exposure and HLA in healthy donors. This PCR relied on a set of 60 Vbeta primers and 13 Jbeta primers. Some clones are missing from TCRdb's copy, which holds only in-frame ones; the method was immunoSEQ multiplex PCR. This table has about 170,000 clones, around three quarters appearing once. Sequenced input: PBMCs. All receptors come from a woman in her 30s in good health and CMV-seropositive.

This chain links TRBV18 with TRBJ2-1; weak D call: TRBD2 (6 bases). This CDR3 comprises 13 residues. The ends were cut back, 6 bases at V and 6 bases at J, with 12 bases in the middle. Germline V gene data show CDR1 as KGHSH and CDR2 as LQKENI. CDR3 coding DNA: TGTGCCAGCTCCCCAGTGGGGGGCAATGAGCAGTTCTTC. This translates into CASSPVGGNEQFF.

The CDR3 region is CASSLDRVQNQPQHF. The CDR3 nucleotides are TGTGCCAGCAGCTTAGACAGGGTTCAAAATCAGCCCCAGCATTTT. This chain connects TRBV7-2 to TRBJ1-5; D perhaps matches TRBD1 (6 bases). This CDR3 comprises 15 residues. V dropped 1 base and J dropped 4 bases, with 11 bases sitting between them. CDR1 and CDR2 (germline): SGHTA, FQGNSA.

This clone was seen a few times. J is TRBJ1-5 and V is TRBV7-9, with D possibly matching TRBD1 (5 bases). This CDR3 has 14 amino acids. Per germline, CDR1 SEHNR and CDR2 FQNEAQ (reference sequence). Trimming left V 1 base short and J 5 bases short, with 9 bases between. Written as DNA, the CDR3 is TGTGCCAGCAGCTTAGGGGGCCAGGATCAGCCCCAGCATTTT. This codes for CASSLGGQDQPQHF. Full variable domain (remainder filled in from reference TRBV7-9 and TRBJ1-5): DTGVSQNPRHKITKRGQNVTFRCDPISEHNRLYWYRQTLGQGPEFLTYFQNEAQLEKSRLLSDRFSAERPKGSFSTLEIQRTEQGDSAMYLCASSLGGQDQPQHFGDGTRLSIL.

The rearrangement uses TRBV7-9 and TRBJ1-1; 9 nucleotides match TRBD1. CDR3 length: 16 residues. Germline V gene sequence: CDR1 SEHNR, CDR2 FQNEAQ (reference sequence). The V gene end was trimmed by 4 bases and the J gene end by 4 bases; junction bases not matched to a gene: 10. As DNA, the CDR3 is TGTGCCAGCAGCTCACCCGGGGGACAGGGCGGCACTGAAGCTTTCTTT. Protein: CASSSPGGQGGTEAFF.

This sequence joins TRBV4-3 and TRBJ2-7; 12 bases are a match to TRBD1. The CDR3 extends over 19 amino acids. V gave up 1 base and J gave up 2 bases; unmatched junction bases: 12. Germline V gives CDR1 LGHNA, CDR2 YSLEER. This CDR3 is CASSQGPAGTGGETYEQYF. DNA for the CDR3: TGCGCCAGCAGCCAAGGCCCTGCCGGGACAGGGGGCGAAACCTACGAGCAGTACTTC.

The rearrangement joins TRBV5-8 to TRBJ2-5; 12 nucleotides match TRBD1. J lost 5 bases, V lost 4 bases, and 6 bases had no gene match. The germline V gene has CDR1 SGHTS and CDR2 YDEGEE. This CDR3 is built from 15 residues. CDR3 nucleotide sequence: TGTGCCAGCAGCAAGGGGACAGGGGGCGGTGAGACCCAGTACTTC. It translates to CASSKGTGGGETQYF.

The chain has TRBV10-2 and TRBJ1-5; 8 nucleotides align to TRBD1. CDR1 is WSHSY, CDR2 SAAADI, per germline. The CDR3 runs 14 residues. J gave up 5 bases and V 5 bases, and 5 bases lay outside the gene matches. CDR3 loop: CASSTHRGYQPQHF. CDR3 DNA sequence: TGCGCCAGCAGTACTCACAGGGGGTATCAGCCCCAGCATTTT.

This clone was seen a single time. The V gene is TRBV18, the J gene TRBJ1-1; D perhaps matches TRBD1 (6 bases). This CDR3 is built from 16 residues. Germline CDR1 and CDR2: KGHSH and LQKENI. Trimming took off 1 base at V and 1 base at J, with 13 bases between the two ends. The DNA of the CDR3 is TGTGCCAGCTCACCACGATCAGGGGCAGGGAACACTGAAGCTTTCTTT. This codes for CASSPRSGAGNTEAFF.

V and J are TRBV15 and TRBJ2-5, with D perhaps TRBD1 (6 bases). This CDR3 spans 14 amino acids. V was pared by 1 base and J by 5 bases, with 11 bases between. Germline V gene data show CDR1 as LNHNV and CDR2 as YYDKDF (reference sequence). The CDR3 protein is CATSRVDRRETQYF. The CDR3 DNA reads as TGTGCCACCAGCAGAGTAGACAGGAGGGAGACCCAGTACTTC.

Here the CDR3 DNA reads TGTGCCAGCAGCTTAGCAGGGGCCATAGCCAAAAACATTCAGTACTTC. Amino acid sequence: CASSLAGAIAKNIQYF. The V gene is TRBV7-2, the J gene TRBJ2-4, with D possibly TRBD1 on 5 matching bases. CDR3 length: 16 residues. The germline CDR1 and CDR2 sequences are SGHTA and FQGNSA. V gave up 0 bases and J gave up 0 bases, with 9 bases separating them.

This clone came up a few times. The chain employs TRBV7-2 and TRBJ1-1; TRBD1 matches 7 bases. J lost 5 bases, V lost 4 bases, and 4 bases had no gene match. The CDR3 sequence is 13 residues long. Per germline, CDR1 SGHTA and CDR2 FQGNSA. The CDR3 region is CASSSTGWTEAFF. CDR3 nucleotide sequence: TGTGCCAGCAGCTCGACAGGGTGGACTGAAGCTTTCTTT.

J is TRBJ2-5 and V is TRBV5-1; the match to TRBD1 covers 9 bases. In germline, CDR1 is SGHRS, CDR2 YFSETQ. The CDR3 is made up of 20 amino acids. With 4 bases clipped from V and 1 base from J, the junction kept 20 bases outside the gene matches. For the CDR3, the DNA is TGCGCCAGCAGCCCGGGTGTGTTGGGGTGGGGACAGGGCCTCCAAGAGACCCAGTACTTC. This codes for CASSPGVLGWGQGLQETQYF.

The rearrangement joins TRBV6-5 to TRBJ1-1; perhaps TRBD1 as D (6 bases). CDR3 length: 13 residues. Trimming stripped 6 bases from V and 8 bases from J, with 16 bases between. The germline gives CDR1 MNHEY, CDR2 SVGAGI. The CDR3 reads CASRGTNRVEAFF. The CDR3 DNA sequence: TGTGCCAGCAGGGGAACCAACAGGGTCGAAGCTTTCTTT.

The rearrangement links TRBV5-1 to TRBJ1-2, with D tentatively TRBD1 (5 bases). V was cut by 9 bases and J by 8 bases, with 17 bases left in between. Germline V gene data show CDR1 as SGHRS and CDR2 as YFSETQ. The CDR3 covers 12 residues. CDR3 region: CATSWGETGYTF. The DNA of the CDR3 is TGCGCCACCAGTTGGGGGGAAACCGGCTACACCTTC.

The chain carries TRBV15 and TRBJ1-1; D unclear. Between the trimmed V and J ends, which lost 2 bases and 0 bases, there was a span of 10 bases. CDR1 is LNHNV, CDR2 YYDKDF, per germline (reference sequence). This CDR3 has 15 residues. The DNA for the CDR3 is TGTGCCACCAGCAGAACGAGAGGGATGAACACTGAAGCTTTCTTT. This gives the protein CATSRTRGMNTEAFF.

This clone showed up just a few times. The rearrangement links TRBV18 to TRBJ1-4; the match to TRBD1 covers 7 bases. The J segment lost 7 bases and the V segment lost 2 bases, leaving 4 bases of the junction unmatched. Germline CDR1 reads KGHSH; CDR2 reads LQKENI. This CDR3 is built from 14 residues. The CDR3 reads CASSPTAGGEKLFF. CDR3 in DNA: TGTGCCAGCTCACCAACGGCAGGGGGTGAAAAACTGTTTTTT.

The chain couples TRBV6-5 to TRBJ1-5; TRBD1 matches 8 bases. CDR3 length: 15 residues. Germline V gene sequence: CDR1 MNHEY, CDR2 SVGAGI. With V trimmed by 2 bases and J by 2 bases, 2 bases remained unmatched. The CDR3 loop is CASSYGTGRNQPQHF. The CDR3 region has the DNA TGTGCCAGCAGTTACGGGACAGGCCGCAATCAGCCCCAGCATTTT.

The V gene is TRBV7-2, the J gene TRBJ1-1, with 8 bases that match TRBD1. V gave up 3 bases and J gave up 4 bases; unmatched junction bases: 4. From germline, CDR1 is SGHTA and CDR2 FQGNSA. CDR3 length: 14 amino acids. As DNA, the CDR3 is TGTGCCAGCAGCTTCAGGGGGCGAGGCACTGAAGCTTTCTTT. Translating it yields CASSFRGRGTEAFF.

This clone was seen once. The V and J genes are TRBV9 and TRBJ2-7; the D gene is possibly TRBD1 (5 bases). The CDR3 is made up of 14 amino acids. Trimming took 0 bases from V and 2 from J, leaving 9 bases between them. Germline values: CDR1 SGDLS, CDR2 YYNGEE. The CDR3 region is CASSVGQNPYEQYF. The CDR3 nucleotides read TGTGCCAGCAGCGTAGGACAGAACCCCTACGAGCAGTACTTC.

The chain joins TRBV5-6 to TRBJ1-1; D gene unclear. Trimming pared 0 bases from V and 10 bases from J, leaving 13 bases between. Germline loops: CDR1 SGHDT, CDR2 YYEEEE. The CDR3 contains 13 residues. Here the CDR3 reads CASSLGRPGRAFF. CDR3 sequence (DNA): TGTGCCAGCAGCTTGGGGCGGCCGGGGAGAGCTTTCTTT.

This chain links TRBV6-5 with TRBJ1-2; 12 nucleotides align to TRBD1. The CDR3 totals 15 residues. Germline assignment: CDR1 MNHEY and CDR2 SVGAGI. Unmatched junction bases numbered 7, after V lost 5 bases and J lost 6 bases. As DNA, the CDR3 is TGTGCCAGCAGTGCCGGGACAGGGGGCAGGGATGGCTACACCTTC. It is translated as CASSAGTGGRDGYTF.

Written as DNA, the CDR3 is TGTGCCAGCAGCTTTCGTCCCGGGACAGGGGGCCGTAAGCATTTT. Translating gives CASSFRPGTGGRKHF. The chain is built from TRBV7-2 and TRBJ1-5; 12 nucleotides line up with TRBD1. This CDR3 contains 15 residues. With V trimmed by 3 bases and J by 14 bases, 11 bases remained unmatched. The germline CDR1 and CDR2 sequences are SGHTA and FQGNSA. The full variable domain, completed using reference TRBV7-2 and TRBJ1-5, is GAGVSQSPSNKVTEKGKDVELRCDPISGHTALYWYRQSLGQGLEFLIYFQGNSAPDKSGLPSDRFSAERTGGSVSTLTIQRTQQEDSAVYLCASSFRPGTGGRKHFGDGTRLSIL.

The gene calls are TRBV27 and TRBJ1-3; 7 nucleotides align to TRBD1. There are 16 residues in the CDR3. The germline gives CDR1 MNHEY, CDR2 SMNVEV (reference sequence). With 0 bases clipped from V and 4 bases from J, the junction kept 6 bases outside the gene matches. In DNA form, the CDR3 reads TGTGCCAGCAGTTTATCGAAACAGGGGAGGGGAAACACCATATATTTT. Amino acids: CASSLSKQGRGNTIYF.

The J gene is TRBJ2-7, the V gene TRBV5-5, with D perhaps TRBD2 (5 bases). Trimming removed 4 bases from V and 6 bases from J, with 14 bases in between. This CDR3 contains 13 residues. Germline loops: CDR1 SGHKS, CDR2 YYEKEE (reference sequence). The CDR3 region is CASSEMRVGEQYF. For the CDR3, the DNA is TGTGCCAGCAGCGAGATGAGGGTCGGCGAGCAGTACTTC.

The DNA of the CDR3 is TGCGCCAGCAGCTCGCAGGGGGCGACTAATGAAAAACTGTTTTTT. It is translated as CASSSQGATNEKLFF. The gene calls are TRBV5-1 and TRBJ1-4, with TRBD1 matching 8 bases. The V segment lost 3 bases and the J segment 2 bases; nucleotides outside the gene matches: 3. CDR1 is SGHRS, CDR2 YFSETQ, per germline. The length of the CDR3 is 15 residues. The full variable domain, with the rest looked up from reference TRBV5-1 and TRBJ1-4, is KAGVTQTPRYLIKTRGQQVTLSCSPISGHRSVSWYQQTPGQGLQFLFEYFSETQRNKGNFPGRFSGRQFSNSRSEMNVSTLELGDSALYLCASSSQGATNEKLFFGSGTQLSVL.

The chain employs TRBV4-1 and TRBJ2-2; D remains ambiguous. V dropped 1 base and J dropped 0 bases, with 9 bases sitting between them. CDR1 is MGHRA and CDR2 is YSYEKL in the germline V gene. The CDR3 totals 16 residues. This CDR3 is CASSQGRSPNTGELFF. In DNA form, the CDR3 reads TGCGCCAGCAGCCAAGGCAGGTCACCGAACACCGGGGAGCTGTTTTTT.

V usage is TRBV30 and J usage is TRBJ1-4, with D hard to call. This CDR3 is built from 15 residues. Trimming cost V 0 bases and J 8 bases, with 16 bases left between them. CDR1 GTSNPN and CDR2 SVGIG come from the germline V gene (reference sequence). The CDR3 nucleotides are TGTGCCTGGAGTGTATCCTGGTTGGGAGGCGAAAAACTGTTTTTT. Its protein product is CAWSVSWLGGEKLFF.

This chain connects TRBV7-9 to TRBJ1-3; a weak D match, TRBD1 (5 bases). The length of the CDR3 is 14 residues. V was cut by 2 bases and J by 6 bases, with 11 bases left in between. Germline V gene lookup returns CDR1 SEHNR and CDR2 FQNEAQ (reference sequence). The CDR3 region has the DNA TGTGCCAGCAGCTTAAGTCAGGGCGAAAACACCATATATTTT. Protein: CASSLSQGENTIYF.